Below are 6 T cell receptor beta chains sequenced from a single sample in a study of T cell responses to AZD1222 COVID-19 vaccine. Profiled with immunoSEQ multiplex PCR; TCRdb holds only in-frame clones, not every one. This table holds roughly 180,000 clones, 94% found once. Material: peripheral blood, obtained on day 0 of AZD1222 vaccination. The origin of the receptors is an adult in good health.

The chain carries TRBV3-1 (or the pseudogene TRBV3-2) and TRBJ1-2, with D tentatively TRBD1 (6 bases). Trimming pared 4 bases from V and 4 bases from J, leaving 19 bases between. The CDR3 runs 16 residues. CDR1 is LGHDT and CDR2 is YNNKEL in the germline V gene (reference sequence). For the CDR3, the DNA is TGTGCCAGCAGCCCCTTGGACAGTTCGACCCCCTATGGCTACACCTTC. Translation: CASSPLDSSTPYGYTF.

The V call is TRBV15, the J call TRBJ2-7, with 10 bases matching TRBD2. The CDR3 is 15 amino acids. Germline CDR1 is LNHNV and CDR2 is YYDKDF (reference sequence). With V trimmed by 1 base and J by 7 bases, 7 bases remained unmatched. The CDR3: CATSRGTSGRLEQYF. The CDR3, as DNA: TGTGCCACCAGCAGAGGGACTAGCGGACGGTTGGAGCAGTACTTC.

The chain employs TRBV9 and TRBJ2-1, with a possible D match to TRBD1 (6 bases). Trimming cost V 4 bases and J 9 bases, with 14 bases left between them. This CDR3 is 13 amino acids long. The V gene's germline CDR1 is SGDLS and CDR2 YYNGEE. The CDR3 is CASSPGQLFEQFF. CDR3 DNA: TGTGCCAGCAGCCCCGGACAGTTGTTTGAGCAGTTCTTC.

The chain is built from TRBV9 and TRBJ1-2; D unclear. This CDR3 spans 12 amino acids. With 0 bases removed from V and 5 bases from J, the gap between germline ends came to 5 bases. The germline gives CDR1 SGDLS, CDR2 YYNGEE. CDR3 sequence reads: CASSVVGYGYTF. The CDR3 coding sequence is TGTGCCAGCAGCGTAGTGGGTTATGGCTACACCTTC.

The chain employs TRBV27 and TRBJ1-5, with D possibly TRBD1 on 6 matching bases. The ends were cut back, 4 bases at V and 6 bases at J, with 10 bases in the middle. The germline V gene has CDR1 MNHEY and CDR2 SMNVEV (reference sequence). The length of the CDR3 is 13 residues. CDR3 in amino acids: CASSSRGGQPQHF. The CDR3 DNA follows: TGTGCCAGCAGTTCCAGGGGCGGTCAGCCCCAGCATTTT.

The chain recombines TRBV30 with TRBJ2-7; no definite D call. The germline V and J ends were trimmed by 2 bases and 1 base, with 6 bases remaining between them. This CDR3 has 12 amino acids. Germline V lookup: CDR1 GTSNPN, CDR2 SVGIG (reference sequence). The chain's CDR3 is CAWSQQSYEQYF. Here the CDR3 DNA reads TGTGCCTGGAGTCAACAGTCCTACGAGCAGTACTTC.